The source of this T cell receptor (beta chain) is a study of shared clonotypes between healthy human individuals. In regard to this clone: Its antigen is still unknown.

Study outcomes and limitations: What naive subsets generally showed was a larger estimated richness than memory subsets showed.

The CDR3 loop spans 17 amino acids. Germline lookup yields CDR1 SGHNT and CDR2 YYREEE (reference sequence). The V and J ends lost 4 bases and 4 bases respectively, with 22 bases between them. The data were produced by immunoSEQ multiplex PCR, yet TCRdb's version contains in-frame clones alone and is incomplete. The sample shows about 2.4 million clones, approximately 94% of them seen only once. The specimen sequenced was naive CD4+ T cells sorted from blood. Described subset: CD45RA+ positively selected. This TCR was sampled from a man aged 18 to 29 in good health. The V call is TRBV5-4, the J call TRBJ2-3; D is perhaps TRBD1 or TRBD2 (5 bases each). The CDR3 DNA sequence: TGTGCCAGCAGCCTGATTCCGGGACGTCCGATTCCAGATACGCAGTATTTT. Residues: CASSLIPGRPIPDTQYF.